The 14 T cell receptor beta chains given below trace back to one sample, sequenced in a study of T cells in Graves' hyperthyroidism and ophthalmopathy. TCR beta CDR3 sequences were amplified from RNA transcripts. A set of HTBI primers served as the primers for a first-round RT-PCR of the TCR CDR3. Via MiXCR, TCRdb re-called the multiplex PCR reads, giving one row per CDR3 protein. The data hold hundreds of thousands of distinct CDR3 sequences, with around 13% observed a single time. Sample: blood. The receptors derive from a young woman with Graves' hyperthyroidism.

Many counts were recorded for this clonotype. The CDR3 loop is CSAPGTSGFNEQFF. CDR3 coding DNA: TGCAGTGCTCCCGGGACTAGTGGCTTCAATGAGCAGTTCTTC. The chain is built from TRBV20-1 and TRBJ2-1, with 8 positions matching TRBD2. J lost 6 bases, V lost 5 bases, and 9 bases had no gene match. The CDR3 loop spans 14 amino acids. The germline gives CDR1 DFQATT, CDR2 SNEGSKA (reference sequence).

This clonotype has ten or more counts. The chain combines TRBV5-8 with TRBJ2-1; D is perhaps TRBD2 (5 bases). Looked up from germline, CDR1 is SGHTS and CDR2 is YDEGEE. With 3 bases removed from V and 7 bases from J, the gap between germline ends came to 14 bases. This CDR3 is built from 14 residues. The DNA for the CDR3 is TGTGCCAGCAGCTCCCTCACTAGTCGGAATGAGCAGTTCTTC. Its translation: CASSSLTSRNEQFF.

This clonotype was detected only a few times. The V and J genes are TRBV6-1 and TRBJ2-6; TRBD2 aligns across 7 bases. V lost 10 bases and J lost 1; bases outside the gene matches: 7. This CDR3 contains 15 residues. Germline CDR1 and CDR2: MNHNS and SASEGT. Here the CDR3 reads CAIGGGVSGANVLTF. The DNA of the CDR3 is TGTGCCATCGGCGGGGGAGTTTCTGGGGCCAACGTCCTGACTTTC.

This chain joins TRBV20-1 and TRBJ2-1; 14 bases agree with TRBD2. This CDR3 is 13 amino acids long. The germline V gene encodes CDR1 DFQATT and CDR2 SNEGSKA (reference sequence). V lost 5 bases, J lost 16 bases, and 10 bases stayed unmatched. This CDR3 is CSALGTSGSGAFF. CDR3 bases: TGCAGTGCTCTCGGGACTAGCGGGAGTGGGGCTTTCTTC.

In its sample, this clonotype was seen a few times. This chain joins TRBV12-3 or TRBV12-4 and TRBJ1-5, with 10 nucleotides matching TRBD1. The CDR3 is made up of 15 amino acids. V lost 6 bases, J lost 3 bases, and 5 bases stayed unmatched. The CDR3 region is CASRPGQGTNQPQHF. The CDR3 bases are TGTGCCAGCAGGCCGGGACAGGGGACCAATCAGCCCCAGCATTTT.

This clonotype occurred a few times. The rearrangement links TRBV5-6 to TRBJ1-2; 9 nucleotides match TRBD1. The V gene's germline CDR1 is SGHDT and CDR2 YYEEEE. Unmatched junction bases numbered 8, after V lost 3 bases and J lost 5 bases. This CDR3 is built from 15 residues. The CDR3 reads CASSWRDRDWYGYTF. The CDR3 nucleotides read TGTGCCAGCAGCTGGCGGGACAGGGATTGGTATGGCTACACCTTC.

This clonotype was detected only a few times. The rearrangement uses TRBV7-2 and TRBJ2-7; 7 bases fit TRBD2. From germline, CDR1 is SGHTA and CDR2 FQGNSA. V lost 1 base, J lost 1 base, and 10 bases stayed unmatched. The CDR3 is 17 amino acids. The CDR3, as DNA: TGTGCCAGCAGCTTAGGGGCGACTAGCACTATATCCTACGAGCAGTACTTC. Translated, it gives CASSLGATSTISYEQYF.

The rearrangement joins TRBV20-1 to TRBJ2-1; TRBD2 matches 7 bases. Germline CDR1 is DFQATT and CDR2 is SNEGSKA (reference sequence). The CDR3 consists of 16 residues. With V trimmed by 6 bases and J by 8 bases, 19 bases remained unmatched. CDR3 residues: CSAWGVVRLAEDEQFF. The DNA of the CDR3 is TGCAGTGCATGGGGGGTTGTTCGACTAGCCGAGGATGAGCAGTTCTTC.

The DNA of the CDR3 is TGCGCCAGCAGCCAACGCCGGGGGGTCCCCCAGTTCTTC. Amino acids: CASSQRRGVPQFF. The chain has TRBV4-1 and TRBJ2-1; 7 positions agree with TRBD2. V shed 2 bases, J shed 13 bases, and the junction held 8 bases outside the gene matches. CDR1 is MGHRA, CDR2 YSYEKL, per germline. This CDR3 contains 13 residues.

This clonotype was seen ten or more times. The J gene is TRBJ1-5, the V gene TRBV3-1; D gene ambiguous. This CDR3 is built from 17 residues. V shed 1 base and J shed 1 base, with 14 bases lying between them. Germline loops: CDR1 LGHDT, CDR2 YNNKEL (reference sequence). CDR3 loop: CASSQGRVGRSNQPQHF. CDR3 bases: TGTGCCAGCAGCCAAGGAAGGGTAGGTCGAAGCAATCAGCCCCAGCATTTT.

This chain links TRBV7-3 with TRBJ1-2, with a possible D match to TRBD1 (5 bases). This CDR3 is built from 15 residues. V lost 4 bases, J lost 4 bases, and 16 bases lay in between. Germline values: CDR1 SGHTA, CDR2 FQGTGA. In DNA form, the CDR3 reads TGTGCCAGCAGCTCACGGGGGGACCGAGTCTATGGCTACACCTTC. This gives the protein CASSSRGDRVYGYTF. Based on the CDR3 plus reference TRBV7-3 and TRBJ1-2, the full variable domain is GAGVSQTPSNKVTEKGKYVELRCDPISGHTALYWYRQSLGQGPEFLIYFQGTGAADDSGLPNDRFFAVRPEGSVSTLKIQRTERGDSAVYLCASSSRGDRVYGYTFGSGTRLTVV.

This clonotype was seen repeatedly, ten times or more. The chain joins TRBV11-2 to TRBJ2-7; 7 bases align to TRBD2. CDR1 and CDR2 (germline): SGHAT, FQNNGV. The CDR3 loop spans 16 amino acids. The trim removed 5 bases at V and 4 bases at J, leaving 14 bases unmatched. The CDR3 protein is CASSPRGGGSDYEQYF. The CDR3 DNA is TGTGCCAGCAGCCCGAGGGGAGGCGGGAGTGATTACGAGCAGTACTTC.

Worth noting for this clonotype: One base away lies a much larger clone, so this may be a sequencing read error. The chain uses TRBV30 and TRBJ2-2; D is perhaps TRBD2 (6 bases). The CDR3 length is 12 residues. The germline V gene has CDR1 GTSNPN and CDR2 SVGIG (reference sequence). The CDR3 nucleotides read TGTGCCTGGAGGGTAAACACCGGGGGGCTGTTTTTT. The encoded protein is CAWRVNTGGLFF.

The table lists this clonotype with a few counts. The rearrangement joins TRBV5-5 to TRBJ1-3; tentative D call: TRBD1 (6 bases). CDR1 and CDR2 from the germline V gene are SGHKS and YYEKEE (reference sequence). This CDR3 has 14 residues. The V gene lost 0 bases and the J gene lost 16 bases, with 20 bases spanning the gap. CDR3 loop: CASSLVDSYPPIYF. The CDR3 region has the DNA TGTGCCAGCAGCTTGGTGGACAGTTACCCGCCGATTTATTTT.